These 5 T cell receptor beta chains were all obtained from the same sample, sequenced in a study of PD-1 blockade in classical Hodgkin lymphoma. Here immunoSEQ multiplex PCR was the method, and the copy in TCRdb shows in-frame clones only, minus some. The table records about 21,000 clones, 68% of them present only once. Brentuximab vedotin exposure varied among the patients, all of whom had relapsed after autologous stem cell transplantation. The source material was peripheral blood mononuclear cells (PBMCs), sampled at baseline. The receptors come from a human donor with classical Hodgkin lymphoma.

This clone was seen a handful of times. The V gene is TRBV11-2, the J gene TRBJ1-2; D is possibly TRBD1 (5 bases). The CDR3 is made up of 14 amino acids. Deletions cut 2 bases from V and 7 bases from J, with 14 bases between. CDR1 is SGHAT and CDR2 is FQNNGV in the germline V gene. CDR3 in DNA: TGTGCCAGCAGCTTAAGTCGGGGCGGGACTGGCTACACCTTC. Protein sequence: CASSLSRGGTGYTF. Complete variable domain (other parts from reference TRBV11-2 and TRBJ1-2): EAGVAQSPRYKIIEKRQSVAFWCNPISGHATLYWYQQILGQGPKLLIQFQNNGVVDDSQLPKDRFSAERLKGVDSTLKIQPAKLEDSAVYLCASSLSRGGTGYTFGSGTRLTVV.

This clone was counted between two and nine times. This chain connects TRBV19 to TRBJ1-2; D may be TRBD1 (6 bases). The length of the CDR3 is 13 residues. Germline values: CDR1 LNHDA, CDR2 SQIVND (reference sequence). Trimming cost V 7 bases and J 2 bases, with 11 bases left between them. CDR3 bases: TGTGCCAGTACGACTGGGACAAACTATGGCTACACCTTC. It encodes CASTTGTNYGYTF.

The chain carries TRBV21-1 and TRBJ2-3. TRBV21-1 constitutes a pseudogene. The CDR3 runs 17 residues. The CDR3 DNA follows: TGTGCCAGCAGCACCATTCTAGGGTCCTATTGGGCAGATACGCAGTATTTT. Encoded protein: CASSTILGSYWADTQYF.

The chain employs TRBV11-2 and TRBJ2-7; no reliable D call. From germline, CDR1 is SGHAT and CDR2 FQNNGV. This CDR3 has 12 residues. The V and J ends lost 5 bases and 6 bases respectively, with 11 bases between them. CDR3 DNA sequence: TGTGCCAGCAGCGGAAAGGGTGGCGAGCAGTACTTC. Protein product: CASSGKGGEQYF.

This clone has only a few counts. The gene calls are TRBV10-3 and TRBJ1-6; D is uncertain. The V and J ends lost 3 bases and 7 bases respectively, with 10 bases between them. Germline CDR1 is ENHRY and CDR2 is SYGVKD. CDR3 length: 14 residues. The CDR3 nucleotides are TGTGCCATCAGTGAAATGGAGGGAAATTCACCCCTCCACTTT. This gives the protein CAISEMEGNSPLHF.